This TCR beta chain was observed in a study of blood T cell repertoires in COVID-19. Study context: Material from acute and convalescent COVID-19 was sourced from the United States, Italy and Spain.

V shed 4 bases, J shed 1 base, and the junction held 11 bases outside the gene matches. Germline CDR1 and CDR2: SGHDN and FVKESK. The CDR3 is made up of 20 amino acids. This clone was seen more than once but under ten times. Under the authors' procedure: Researchers report that nucleated cell counts were estimated from reference gene primer amplification. This table comes from immunoSEQ multiplex PCR, and its TCRdb copy is limited to in-frame clones, with some not included. The V and J calls and clone size were taken over from that table, and D and trimming were inferred from the DNA. Of tens of thousands of clones listed, around 89% are singletons.

This sequence originates from a woman aged 80 or older with acute or convalescent COVID-19. Sample: peripheral blood. J is TRBJ2-6 and V is TRBV14, with 12 bases matching TRBD1. The CDR3 DNA reads TGTGCCAGCAGCCCCCTCACTGGGACAGGGGGCCTATCTGGGGCCAACGTCCTGACTTTC. Its translation: CASSPLTGTGGLSGANVLTF.